In its sample, the clone carrying this TCR beta chain was seen once. Sequenced by immunoSEQ multiplex PCR; TCRdb stores in-frame clones only, minus some. This table holds more than 200,000 clones, 80% to 90% found once. The data derive from a study of blood T cell repertoires in COVID-19. On the study more broadly: The United States, Italy and Spain provided the acute and convalescent COVID-19 samples.

The ends were cut back, 7 bases at V and 7 bases at J, with 16 bases in the middle. CDR1 is MDHEN and CDR2 is SYDVKM in the germline V gene. This CDR3 contains 14 residues. This sequence was found in a woman in her 30s who had been exposed to COVID-19. Sequenced: PBMCs or T cells enriched from blood (not recorded which). This chain links TRBV28 with TRBJ1-4, with D hard to call. CDR3 sequence reads: CASTFRGVSEKLFF. The CDR3 bases are TGTGCCAGCACTTTTAGAGGTGTGAGTGAAAAACTGTTTTTT.